These 2 T cell receptor beta chains came from one sample sequenced in a study of blood T cell repertoires in COVID-19. Assay used: immunoSEQ multiplex PCR; TCRdb lists only in-frame clones, some missing. The sample has a few hundred thousand clones; around 90% are singletons. Sample: peripheral blood. These receptors were taken from a man between 18 and 29 years old with active or convalescent COVID-19.

In regard to this clone: At the DNA level, this CDR3 is encoded by other sequences in the same sample as well. The rearrangement joins TRBV5-1 to TRBJ1-3; TRBD1 might be the D (6 bases). V lost 4 bases and J lost 1, with 6 bases in between. The length of the CDR3 is 13 residues. CDR1 and CDR2 from the germline V gene are SGHRS and YFSETQ. CDR3 residues: CASSQGSGNTIYF. CDR3 in DNA: TGCGCCAGCAGCCAGGGGTCTGGAAACACCATATATTTT.

V is TRBV27 and J is TRBJ2-1; 9 bases align to TRBD1. Germline trimming cut 5 bases from V and 7 bases from J; bases unmatched to any gene: 9. This CDR3 contains 15 residues. Germline-derived CDR1 and CDR2 are MNHEY and SMNVEV (reference sequence). As DNA, the CDR3 is TGTGCCAGCAGTCCAGGGACAGGGTCCATGAATGAGCAGTTCTTC. Amino acids: CASSPGTGSMNEQFF.